This T cell receptor beta chain is drawn from a study of beta chain features in type 1 diabetes. Whole-study findings and limits: Shorter TCRB CDR3s, moderately but significantly so, were found in Type 1 diabetes patients in all four CD4+ subsets.

Germline V lookup: CDR1 MDHEN, CDR2 SYDVKM. Deletions cut 7 bases from V and 3 bases from J, with 10 bases between. The CDR3 is 12 amino acids. Sequencing targeted expressed TCRB transcripts, as all isolated RNA had been reverse transcribed. Assay: immunoSEQ multiplex PCR; the TCRdb copy retains only in-frame clones and omits some. The repertoire holds around 140,000 clones, with 9% as singletons. As regards this clone: Its cognate antigen is unknown.

This TCR came from a man aged 25-45 years with type 1 diabetes. The rearrangement uses TRBV28 and TRBJ2-7, with a tentative D call TRBD1 (5 bases). Sequenced: central memory CD4+ T cells from blood. CDR3 DNA sequence: TGTGCCAGCACTTCCAGGGTCTACGAGCAGTACTTC. It translates to CASTSRVYEQYF.